The 27 T cell receptor beta chains presented below share a single source sample, sequenced in a study of blood T cell repertoires in COVID-19. Clones were sequenced by immunoSEQ multiplex PCR, and TCRdb holds only the in-frame ones, with some missing. The sample carries roughly 21,000 clones, approximately 84% recorded once. Input material: peripheral blood. The receptors derive from a man between 40 and 49 years old with acute or convalescent COVID-19.

The chain recombines TRBV20-1 with TRBJ2-1, with 8 bases that match TRBD2. The CDR3 has 12 amino acids. The germline gives CDR1 DFQATT, CDR2 SNEGSKA (reference sequence). V was clipped by 3 bases and J by 8 bases; unmatched bases: 3. This CDR3 is CSASGLAHEQFF. DNA of the CDR3: TGCAGTGCTAGTGGACTAGCCCATGAGCAGTTCTTC.

This rearrangement joins TRBV30 to TRBJ1-6, with D hard to call. The CDR3 totals 15 residues. Trimming shortened V by 3 bases and J by 4 bases, and 13 bases separated the two germline ends. Germline CDR1 is GTSNPN and CDR2 is SVGIG (reference sequence). The CDR3 DNA reads TGTGCCTGGAGAGGGAGGAATTCTTATAATTCACCCCTCCACTTT. Protein sequence: CAWRGRNSYNSPLHF.

The chain is built from TRBV24-1 and TRBJ1-1; D unresolved. Germline V gene lookup returns CDR1 KGHDR and CDR2 SFDVKD. Trimming took 7 bases from V and 0 from J, leaving 11 bases between them. The CDR3 covers 14 residues. The CDR3 is CATRQTRMNTEAFF. Written as DNA, the CDR3 is TGTGCCACCAGGCAGACACGAATGAACACTGAAGCTTTCTTT.

V and J are TRBV7-3 and TRBJ1-1; D call uncertain. CDR1 is SGHTA, CDR2 FQGTGA, per germline. Trimming left V 6 bases short and J 3 bases short, with 11 bases between. The length of the CDR3 is 13 residues. The chain's CDR3 is CASSQARYTEAFF. In nucleotides, the CDR3 is TGTGCCAGCAGTCAAGCGAGATACACTGAAGCTTTCTTT.

For the CDR3, the DNA is TGTGCCAGCAGCTCCGGGACTAGTTTCACTTACGAGCAGTACTTC. Translated, it gives CASSSGTSFTYEQYF. The genes are TRBV7-2 and TRBJ2-7, with 8 positions matching TRBD2. This CDR3 is 15 amino acids long. The germline V gene encodes CDR1 SGHTA and CDR2 FQGNSA. V dropped 4 bases and J dropped 4; count of bases not matched to a gene: 9. Full variable domain (outside the CDR3, taken from reference TRBV7-2 and TRBJ2-7): GAGVSQSPSNKVTEKGKDVELRCDPISGHTALYWYRQSLGQGLEFLIYFQGNSAPDKSGLPSDRFSAERTGGSVSTLTIQRTQQEDSAVYLCASSSGTSFTYEQYFGPGTRLTVT.

The chain couples TRBV4-2 to TRBJ1-4; a possible D gene is TRBD1 (5 bases). From germline, CDR1 is LGHNA and CDR2 YNFKEQ. This CDR3 spans 17 amino acids. The V end lost 1 base, the J end lost 0 bases, and 12 bases lay between the germline ends. The CDR3 DNA is TGTGCCAGCAGCCAAGTAGCAGGGTCGGCAACTAATGAAAAACTGTTTTTT. It is translated as CASSQVAGSATNEKLFF.

This chain links TRBV6-5 with TRBJ2-1; 8 bases fit TRBD2. Per the germline V gene, CDR1 is MNHEY and CDR2 is SVGAGI. The CDR3 covers 14 residues. The junction had 4 bases not matched to a gene; V was cut back by 4 bases and J by 5 bases. The DNA of the CDR3 is TGTGCCAGCAGTTCTCGGACTAGCCACAATGAGCAGTTCTTC. Its protein product is CASSSRTSHNEQFF.

The rearrangement joins TRBV27 to TRBJ2-3; 7 nucleotides line up with TRBD1. V trimming: 6 bases; J trimming: 4 bases; junction bases outside the gene matches: 7. Germline CDR1 reads MNHEY; CDR2 reads SMNVEV (reference sequence). CDR3 length: 14 amino acids. CDR3 coding DNA: TGTGCCAGCAGGTCGCCGACAGGGTCAGATACGCAGTATTTT. Translating gives CASRSPTGSDTQYF.

The genes are TRBV4-1 and TRBJ2-5; 9 nucleotides line up with TRBD2. The germline V gene encodes CDR1 MGHRA and CDR2 YSYEKL. V lost 1 base, J lost 2 bases, and 8 bases stayed unmatched. The CDR3 runs 17 residues. Written as DNA, the CDR3 is TGCGCCAGCAGCCAAGTCGCGGGAGGGACCCAACAAGAGACCCAGTACTTC. This gives the protein CASSQVAGGTQQETQYF.

The chain couples TRBV5-6 to TRBJ2-1, with 8 bases lining up with TRBD2. The trim removed 3 bases at V and 0 bases at J, leaving 5 bases unmatched. From germline, CDR1 is SGHDT and CDR2 YYEEEE. The CDR3 totals 16 residues. DNA for the CDR3: TGTGCCAGCAGCTCCTTAGCGGGGAGCTCCTACAATGAGCAGTTCTTC. It translates to CASSSLAGSSYNEQFF.

This clone was recorded only once. This sequence joins TRBV29-1 and TRBJ1-1; tentative D call: TRBD1 (6 bases). Germline CDR1 reads SQVTM; CDR2 reads ANQGSEA. The CDR3 loop spans 12 amino acids. The V end lost 6 bases, the J end lost 2 bases, and 10 bases lay between the germline ends. CDR3 region: CSVDSPNTEAFF. In DNA, the CDR3 is TGCAGCGTGGACAGCCCAAACACTGAAGCTTTCTTT.

The chain uses TRBV6-6 and TRBJ2-7; a weak D match, TRBD1 (6 bases). Germline-derived CDR1 and CDR2 are MNHNY and SVGAGI (reference sequence). V was trimmed by 5 bases and J by 2 bases, leaving 13 bases between them. This CDR3 has 14 residues. The chain's CDR3 is CASSLPGDAYEQYF. CDR3 coding DNA: TGTGCCAGCAGTCTTCCAGGGGACGCCTACGAGCAGTACTTC.

The rearrangement links TRBV6-6 to TRBJ2-3, with 9 bases lining up with TRBD2. The CDR3 runs 14 residues. J was trimmed by 2 bases and V by 6 bases; bases with no gene match: 3. The germline CDR1 and CDR2 sequences are MNHNY and SVGAGI (reference sequence). CDR3 protein: CASRASGATDTQYF. In DNA, the CDR3 is TGTGCCAGCAGGGCTAGCGGGGCCACAGATACGCAGTATTTT.

This chain connects TRBV13 to TRBJ1-1; 9 bases are a match to TRBD1. The junction had 6 bases not matched to a gene; V was cut back by 5 bases and J by 5 bases. The CDR3 is 14 residues long. From germline, CDR1 is PRHDT and CDR2 FYEKMQ (reference sequence). In DNA, the CDR3 is TGTGCCAGCAGCGACAGGGGGTTGGGGACTGAAGCTTTCTTT. As protein: CASSDRGLGTEAFF.

This sequence joins TRBV4-2 and TRBJ2-7, with a possible D match to TRBD1 (5 bases). V gave up 0 bases and J gave up 6 bases, with 9 bases separating them. There are 13 residues in the CDR3. The germline gives CDR1 LGHNA, CDR2 YNFKEQ. The CDR3 coding sequence is TGTGCCAGCAGCCAAGACAGGGATCGCGAGCAGTACTTC. Protein product: CASSQDRDREQYF.

The count of this clone is one. This rearrangement joins TRBV5-4 to TRBJ1-2; tentative D call: TRBD1 (5 bases). The length of the CDR3 is 19 residues. Germline V CDR1 and CDR2: SGHNT, YYREEE (reference sequence). Trimming left V 5 bases short and J 2 bases short, with 28 bases between. The CDR3 DNA reads TGTGCCAGCAGTCCCGGCCCCTCAGGGCGCGAGTTCTTGAACTATGGCTACACCTTC. Translated: CASSPGPSGREFLNYGYTF.

This clone appeared once. This chain links TRBV7-9 with TRBJ2-3; 8 nucleotides line up with TRBD1. Germline V lookup: CDR1 SEHNR, CDR2 FQNEAQ (reference sequence). This CDR3 comprises 15 residues. The V segment lost 5 bases and the J segment 1 base; nucleotides outside the gene matches: 5. CDR3 protein: CASSKPQGGTDTQYF. CDR3 DNA: TGTGCCAGCAGCAAACCACAGGGGGGCACAGATACGCAGTATTTT.

The genes are TRBV12-3 or TRBV12-4 and TRBJ1-2; tentatively, D is TRBD1 (5 bases). The CDR3 covers 13 residues. The V and J ends lost 1 base and 5 bases respectively, with 8 bases between them. The CDR3, as DNA: TGTGCCAGCAGTTTAGTAGGGGCTTATGGCTACACCTTC. This codes for CASSLVGAYGYTF.

The CDR3 nucleotides read TGCGCCAGCAGCTTAACAGGGGCGCGAACCATGAACACTGAAGCTTTCTTT. It translates to CASSLTGARTMNTEAFF. The genes are TRBV5-1 and TRBJ1-1, with 7 bases matching TRBD1. The CDR3 has 17 amino acids. V shed 2 bases, J shed 0 bases, and the junction held 10 bases outside the gene matches. CDR1 and CDR2 (germline): SGHRS, YFSETQ.

The chain is built from TRBV5-4 and TRBJ1-1; 10 bases agree with TRBD1. The junction had 7 bases not matched to a gene; V was cut back by 7 bases and J by 1 base. Germline CDR1 reads SGHNT; CDR2 reads YYREEE (reference sequence). This CDR3 has 15 residues. The CDR3 is CASLGTGDTNTEAFF. CDR3 bases: TGTGCCAGCCTGGGGACAGGGGACACGAACACTGAAGCTTTCTTT.

A word on this clone: Other nucleotide sequences from this sample produce the same CDR3. The V and J genes are TRBV5-1 and TRBJ1-5; 11 nucleotides line up with TRBD1. Germline V gives CDR1 SGHRS, CDR2 YFSETQ. CDR3 length: 14 amino acids. J lost 5 bases, V lost 4 bases, and 2 bases had no gene match. CDR3 nucleotide sequence: TGCGCCAGCAGCAGGGGACAGGGGGATCAGCCCCAGCATTTT. It codes for CASSRGQGDQPQHF. Variable domain in full (rest from reference TRBV5-1 and TRBJ1-5): KAGVTQTPRYLIKTRGQQVTLSCSPISGHRSVSWYQQTPGQGLQFLFEYFSETQRNKGNFPGRFSGRQFSNSRSEMNVSTLELGDSALYLCASSRGQGDQPQHFGDGTRLSIL.

This clone was seen only once. The chain joins TRBV6-1 to TRBJ2-1; 8 bases agree with TRBD2. This CDR3 spans 15 amino acids. Germline-derived CDR1 and CDR2 are MNHNS and SASEGT. V shed 0 bases and J 7 bases; nucleotides not matched to a gene: 5. The CDR3 DNA follows: TGTGCCAGCAGTGAAGCAGCGGGGGCGCTTAATGAGCAGTTCTTC. Encoded protein: CASSEAAGALNEQFF.

This clone appeared a single time. J is TRBJ2-7 and V is TRBV2; D possibly corresponds to TRBD1 (6 bases). Trimming cost V 6 bases and J 3 bases, with 12 bases left between them. Germline V gives CDR1 SNHLY, CDR2 FYNNEI. The CDR3 loop spans 13 amino acids. The CDR3, as DNA: TGTGCCAGCAGAACAGGGCTAAACTACGAGCAGTACTTC. It codes for CASRTGLNYEQYF.

The V and J genes are TRBV9 and TRBJ1-2, with D perhaps TRBD1 (6 bases). The CDR3 consists of 15 residues. V lost 0 bases to trimming and J lost 4 bases, with 13 bases between them. The germline V gene encodes CDR1 SGDLS and CDR2 YYNGEE. CDR3 region: CASSVVQGYGYGYTF. The CDR3 nucleotides are TGTGCCAGCAGCGTAGTCCAGGGGTATGGCTATGGCTACACCTTC. The whole variable domain, filled in from reference TRBV9 and TRBJ1-2, reads DSGVTQTPKHLITATGQRVTLRCSPRSGDLSVYWYQQSLDQGLQFLIQYYNGEERAKGNILERFSAQQFPDLHSELNLSSLELGDSALYFCASSVVQGYGYGYTFGSGTRLTVV.

Here the CDR3 reads CASSQELGGVAEAFF. CDR3 bases: TGCGCCAGCAGCCAAGAGCTAGGGGGGGTAGCTGAAGCTTTCTTT. The chain has TRBV4-3 and TRBJ1-1, with TRBD1 as a possible D gene (6 bases). This CDR3 contains 15 residues. V was cut by 0 bases and J by 6 bases, with 14 bases left in between. The germline CDR1 and CDR2 sequences are LGHNA and YSLEER.

This clone was seen a single time. The J gene is TRBJ1-2, the V gene TRBV6-1, with 7 positions matching TRBD1. CDR1 and CDR2 (germline): MNHNS, SASEGT. The CDR3 length is 15 residues. V lost 1 base, J lost 0 bases, and 2 bases stayed unmatched. Here the CDR3 DNA reads TGTGCCAGCAGTGAAGTGACAGGGTCTAACTATGGCTACACCTTC. This sequence encodes CASSEVTGSNYGYTF.

The genes are TRBV4-2 and TRBJ1-4; TRBD1 is a possible D gene (5 bases). Germline V gives CDR1 LGHNA, CDR2 YNFKEQ. The CDR3 contains 14 residues. Trimming took 4 bases from V and 5 from J, leaving 11 bases between them. CDR3 in amino acids: CASSPAGGNEKLFF. For the CDR3, the DNA is TGTGCCAGCAGCCCAGCGGGGGGGAATGAAAAACTGTTTTTT.